The rows below give T cell receptor beta chains drawn from one sample of a study of vaccination and CD4 T cells after COVID-19. These receptors have no identified antigens. Using its own MiXCR run on the PCR reads, TCRdb lists one record per CDR3 protein. The sample includes 20,000 to 30,000 distinct CDR3 sequences, roughly 38% seen only once; the top ten take roughly 3.5%. The material sequenced was CD4+ T cells from blood, cultured in vitro, taken about 7 months after SARS-CoV-2 vaccination. The receptors come from a human donor who had recovered from COVID-19. The CDR3 runs from the conserved cysteine through the conserved F or W. A D gene is named only where the DNA matches it firmly. Some rows have no size entry. The others give once, few or many, or a class for an expanded clone.

j_call | v_call | d_call | clone_size | cdr3_nt | cdr3_aa
TRBJ1-5 | TRBV20-1 | NA | NA | TGCAGTGCAACCGGGGGCGCAGGTCAGCCCCAGCATTTT | CSATGGAGQPQHF
TRBJ2-3 | TRBV19 | NA | NA | TGTGCCAGTAGTATAGGCCGCAGGGTTAGCACAGATACGCAGTATTTT | CASSIGRRVSTDTQYF
TRBJ2-7 | TRBV28 | TRBD2 | NA | TGTGCCAGCAGTTTCGGGCGGCGCGGGGGGTCCTACGAGCAGTACTTC | CASSFGRRGGSYEQYF
TRBJ2-3 | TRBV7-9 | NA | NA | TGTGCCAGCAGCTATGCAGCTAGCACAGATACGCAGTATTTT | CASSYAASTDTQYF
TRBJ2-1 | TRBV7-3 | TRBD2 | once | TGTGCCAGCAGCATTTTTCGAGCGGGAGGCGTCAGGACGAATGAGCAGTTCTTC | CASSIFRAGGVRTNEQFF
TRBJ2-5 | TRBV19 | NA | NA | TGTGCCAGTAGTATAGGGGGGGAAGGGGAGACCCAGTACTTC | CASSIGGEGETQYF
TRBJ1-5 | TRBV6-1 | NA | few | TGTGCCAGCAGGGAAAACCTTAGAAACATAGAAGTTCAGCCCCAGCATTTT | CASRENLRNIEVQPQHF
TRBJ1-2 | TRBV7-2 | NA | NA | TGTGCCAGCTCTCCACAAGGGCAGGACTATGGCTACACCTTC | CASSPQGQDYGYTF
TRBJ2-1 | TRBV20-1 | TRBD2 | NA | TGCAGTGCCACCGGGGCGGGACTAGCGAATGAGCAGTTCTTC | CSATGAGLANEQFF
TRBJ2-5 | TRBV6-5 | TRBD1 | few | TGTGCCAGCAGTTACGGGGGACAGGGGGCCCAAGAGACCCAGTACTTC | CASSYGGQGAQETQYF
TRBJ1-5 | TRBV4-1 | NA | NA | TGCGCCAGCAGCCAAGTAGGAAGTAGCAATCAGCCCCAGCATTTT | CASSQVGSSNQPQHF
TRBJ2-7 | TRBV28 | TRBD1 | NA | TGTGCCAGCATCACTGCCGGGACAGCTTCCTACGAGCAGTACTTC | CASITAGTASYEQYF
TRBJ2-3 | TRBV20-1 | TRBD2 | NA | TGCAGTGCTGCCTTAGCGGGAGCTACCCTTGGCGCAGATACGCAGTATTTT | CSAALAGATLGADTQYF
TRBJ2-7 | TRBV7-3 | NA | NA | TGTGCCAGCAGCCCACTCCCGACAGGACCCTACGAGCAGTACTTC | CASSPLPTGPYEQYF
TRBJ1-2 | TRBV19 | NA | few | TGTGCCAGTAGTATACCCGGGTACGCGGGCTACACCTTC | CASSIPGYAGYTF
TRBJ2-6 | TRBV2 | NA | NA | TGTGCCAGCAGTCGGATCTCTGGGGCCAACGTCCTGACTTTC | CASSRISGANVLTF
TRBJ1-5 | TRBV28 | NA | NA | TGTGCCAGCAGTTTACTGGGACTCAAGGTGAATAGCAATCAGCCCCAGCATTTT | CASSLLGLKVNSNQPQHF
TRBJ1-6 | TRBV20-1 | TRBD1 | few | TGCAGTGCTAGAGATCTGGGACAGTACTCACCCCTCCACTTT | CSARDLGQYSPLHF
TRBJ2-1 | TRBV7-9 | TRBD2 | few | TGTGCCAGCAGCTTTCCACCTAGACTAGCGGGAACCAAGGATGAGCAGTTCTTC | CASSFPPRLAGTKDEQFF
TRBJ2-7 | TRBV20-1 | TRBD2 | NA | TGCAGTGCTAGAGTCAACGGACTAGCTCGGGACGAGCAGTACTTC | CSARVNGLARDEQYF
TRBJ2-5 | TRBV6-5 | NA | few | TGTGCCAGCAGTTATGGAGCGGGCCAAGAGACCCAGTACTTC | CASSYGAGQETQYF
TRBJ1-2 | TRBV19 | TRBD1 | few | TGTGCCAGTAGTACCACAGGGGGCAGTGGCTACACCTTC | CASSTTGGSGYTF